This T cell receptor (beta chain) derives from a study of T cells in Graves' hyperthyroidism and ophthalmopathy. General study results and limits: Ophthalmopathy and stable hyperthyroidism were told apart by a 13 V-J model.

J lost 5 bases, V lost 4 bases, and 12 bases had no gene match. The CDR3 extends over 17 amino acids. CDR1 and CDR2 from the germline V gene are SGHDN and FVKESK. TCR beta CDR3 sequences were amplified from RNA transcripts. The study used the HTBI primer set for a first-round RT-PCR of the TCR CDR3. TCRdb fed the multiplex PCR reads into MiXCR, producing one record per CDR3 protein. Of approximately 530,000 distinct CDR3 sequences in the sample, over 15% were seen once. This clonotype has only one observation. The antigen is unknown. The specimen was blood. The chain joins TRBV14 to TRBJ2-2; 8 bases are a match to TRBD2. The receptor's source is a woman in her late teens or twenties with Graves' hyperthyroidism. The CDR3 DNA follows: TGTGCCAGCAGCCGTGGACTAGCCGGGAGTCGGACCGGGGAGCTGTTTTTT. This gives the protein CASSRGLAGSRTGELFF.